Following are 6 T cell receptor beta chains from one sample sequenced in a study of molecular identifiers for immune sequencing clone quantification. MiXCR, applied by TCRdb to the PCR reads, yields one record per CDR3 protein. The sample consists of tens of thousands of distinct CDR3 sequences, less than 20% of them appearing once. Specimen: naive CD8+ T cells from blood, with Jurkat cell RNA spiked in. Subset in this sample: FACS-sorted CD8+CD4-CCR7+CD45RA+ naive T cells. The receptors here all came from a human donor in good health. Some libraries in this study had Jurkat cell RNA spiked in.

In this sample, this clonotype turned up many times. V usage is TRBV11-2 and J usage is TRBJ2-5, with 11 bases fitting TRBD1. CDR1 is SGHAT and CDR2 is FQNNGV in the germline V gene. Unmatched junction bases numbered 12, after V lost 5 bases and J lost 4 bases. The CDR3 consists of 17 residues. CDR3 DNA: TGTGCCAGCAGCCAAAGGGTCATGGACAGGGGGCGAGAGACCCAGTACTTC. It specifies CASSQRVMDRGRETQYF.

In its sample, this clonotype was seen a few times. V gene TRBV3-1 combines with J gene TRBJ2-3; D not resolved. Trimming left V 0 bases short and J 2 bases short, with 9 bases between. CDR1 is LGHDT, CDR2 YNNKEL, per germline (reference sequence). CDR3 length: 15 amino acids. CDR3 sequence: CASSQDLSPTDTQYF. For the CDR3, the DNA is TGTGCCAGCAGCCAAGATCTCTCTCCCACAGATACGCAGTATTTT.

This clonotype has ten or more counts. The chain employs TRBV6-2 or TRBV6-3 and TRBJ2-3; D is perhaps TRBD1 (5 bases). Per the germline V gene, CDR1 is MNHEY and CDR2 is SVGEGT. The CDR3 has 16 amino acids. V was pared by 0 bases and J by 0 bases, with 10 bases between. The DNA of the CDR3 is TGTGCCAGCAGTTACTCGAGACAGCTTAGCACAGATACGCAGTATTTT. This translates into CASSYSRQLSTDTQYF.

Turning to this clonotype: A read error may be the cause here, since a much bigger clone is one base away. This sequence joins TRBV21-1 and TRBJ1-5; no DNA check was done on the table's D call, TRBD1. TRBV21-1 is designated a pseudogene. This CDR3 contains 15 residues. The CDR3 nucleotides read TGTGCCAGCAGCAATTTGTACAGGGGGCTACAGCCCCGGCATTTT. Translating gives CASSNLYRGLQPRHF.

A word on this clonotype: A much more abundant neighbour one base away suggests this may be a read error. The V call is TRBV7-7, the J call TRBJ2-3; no clear D gene. Trimming pared 5 bases from V and 4 bases from J, leaving 10 bases between. Per the germline V gene, CDR1 is SSHAT and CDR2 is FNYEAQ (reference sequence). The CDR3 consists of 13 residues. The CDR3 DNA sequence: TGTGCCAGCAGCGTAGTTTCGTCAGATACGCAGTATTTT. It specifies CASSVVSSDTQYF.

This clonotype was counted many times. The chain couples TRBV20-1 to TRBJ2-1, with 7 bases fitting TRBD2. V lost 5 bases and J lost 7; bases outside the gene matches: 14. Looked up from germline, CDR1 is DFQATT and CDR2 is SNEGSKA (reference sequence). CDR3 length equals 15 residues. CDR3 DNA: TGCAGTGCTCTCGGACTAGAGGTTAAACAAAATGAGCAGTTCTTC. Translation: CSALGLEVKQNEQFF.